The count of the clone carrying this T cell receptor beta chain is one. Clones were sequenced by immunoSEQ multiplex PCR, and TCRdb holds only the in-frame ones, with some missing. The sample consists of over 200,000 clones, about 89% of them appearing once. This entry belongs to a study of blood T cell repertoires in COVID-19. V lost 2 bases to trimming and J lost 6 bases, with 11 bases between them. Germline assignment: CDR1 MNHEY and CDR2 SMNVEV (reference sequence). The CDR3 length is 13 residues. The TCR was taken from a man aged 35 to 55 who had recovered from COVID-19. This chain links TRBV27 with TRBJ2-7; D possibly corresponds to TRBD1 (6 bases). Sequencing was done on a sample of peripheral blood. CDR3 region: CASSLGGRGEQYF. The CDR3 DNA follows: TGTGCCAGCAGTTTAGGGGGCAGGGGCGAGCAGTACTTC.